The clone carrying this TCR beta chain was seen many times. Its cognate antigen is unknown. Germline-derived CDR1 and CDR2 are SGHRS and YFSETQ. Deletions cut 4 bases from V and 1 base from J, with 23 bases between. The CDR3 spans 18 residues. The sample belongs to a study of read filtering for tumor transcriptome and immune sequencing. Study-wide background: Transcriptome libraries were built from DNase-treated RNA. Study conclusions and caveats: Single-read clonotypes: roughly four fifths of IR-seq clonotypes (around 3.5% of reads), more than 70% of RNA-seq clonotypes (44.6% of reads).

The library was built from around 380 ng RNA with molecular barcoded adaptors for alpha/delta and beta/gamma chains. One entry per CDR3 protein, called by TCRdb with MiXCR from the reads. Of 100,000 to 150,000 distinct CDR3 sequences listed, 13% are singletons. J is TRBJ1-1 and V is TRBV5-1; possible D gene TRBD1, 6 bases. The TCR was taken from a donor aged 40 or over with multiple myeloma. Sequenced sample: a population of CD138-negative cells sorted from bone marrow. CDR3 protein: CASSPRISVTGQNTEAFF. The CDR3 DNA sequence: TGCGCCAGCAGCCCCCGGATATCCGTCACGGGACAGAACACTGAAGCTTTCTTT.